This T cell receptor beta chain originates from a study of blood T cells in healthy people across ages (dated by TCRdb to between 2014 and 2016). For context, the study as a whole: In model experiments, template switching captured roughly one uniquely barcoded TCR beta cDNA molecule for every two T cells. Using deep sequencing normalized with unique cDNA molecular identifiers, the study measured how TCR beta repertoire diversity changes with age. Donors were grouped into four age groups: young (average approximately 16 years), middle-aged (39), aged (approximately 58) and long-lived (around 82). To avoid experimental bias, donors of different ages were distributed randomly across sequencing lanes. For two donors (one aged 18 to 29 and one aged 80 or older), the study analyzed two additional independent replicas of 1 million unique cDNA reads from the same blood draw.

The library was made by 5' RACE. Sequencing was performed on an Illumina HiSeq 2500. A second PCR of roughly 6 to 11 cycles was run with a J-beta primer mix and a sample-barcoded 5' primer. Each TCR beta cDNA molecule received a unique molecular identifier from a template-switch 5' adaptor carrying 12 random nucleotides. Each sample yielded at least 3 million CDR3-containing paired-end reads. First-strand cDNA synthesis was performed from all RNA using the Mint cDNA synthesis kit, with priming by a TRBC-specific oligonucleotide. All cDNA was treated with uracil-DNA glycosylase and then went through a first 18-cycle PCR with the universal primers M1SS and BC2_uni_R. The authors' pipeline ran thus. Normalization of each sample was performed by random selection of 1 million high-quality reads, each carrying a distinct molecular identifier. Reads with shared molecular identifiers were discarded instead of being binned into consensus sequences. MiTCR, set to a Q25 quality threshold and the strictest error-elimination algorithm, was used for CDR3 identification, clonotype clustering and error correction. A nonparametric unseen species model with Euler transformation was used to estimate lower-bound total TCR beta diversity. The public reads were run again by TCRdb, first through fastp at Q25 and then through MiXCR, and only productive beta chains were kept. Every CDR3 protein is listed once, alongside the most common genes and DNA of its rows. None of the V and J calls come from the authors' own analysis; TCRdb made them. This sample gives about 1.6 million distinct CDR3 sequences in total; roughly 32% of them show up just once. The top ten constitute approximately 11% of the sample.

On the study overall, not on this receptor specifically: Estimates of total diversity based on one million sequenced T cells were considered lower bounds and underestimates. The percentage of naive T cells measured by flow cytometry correlated strongly with observed TCR beta diversity. Donor CMV infection status was unknown, potentially confounding age-related changes in expanded clonotypes. The long-lived group showed more naive CD4+ T cells, fewer expanded clones and increased TCR diversity than the aged group, suggesting age selection. Conclusive comparison of naive and antigen-experienced compartments was prevented by the profiling of bulk unsorted PBMCs. As age increased, observed TCR beta diversity per million T cells dropped in a roughly linear way, and a significant reduction was already evident by age approximately 40.

The donors were 40 or so Caucasian individuals from Russia, aged roughly 6 to 90 years, who were systemically healthy. Each donor gave about 10 milliliters of peripheral blood, drawn into EDTA-treated Vacutainer tubes. PBMCs were isolated by Ficoll-Paque density-gradient centrifugation, with at least 7 million obtained per sample. Trizol reagent was used to extract total RNA from PBMCs, with at least 6 micrograms per sample. The percentages of naive CD45RAhigh/CD27high T cells were determined by flow cytometry on a PBMC aliquot from every donor. A word on this clonotype: Its antigen has not been determined. Base quality data are lacking; no much larger clone is found one base away.

Spanning cysteine to phenylalanine, the CDR3 consists of 17 amino acids. The kept DNA is CDR3 alone, 51 bases in frame from the first base. CDR1 is given as SGHRS and CDR2 as YFSETQ, both from the germline V gene. Trimming costs V 3 bases and J 2 bases, and their ends lie 20 bases apart. The sequencing input was blood. The V and J genes are TRBV5-1 and TRBJ1-1; the D gene cannot be resolved reliably. The clonotype was recovered from a woman in her 30s in good health. The CDR3 reads CASSYSGTSTLNTEAFF. The bases read TGCGCCAGCAGCTATTCAGGCACTTCAACTCTCAACACTGAAGCTTTCTTT.